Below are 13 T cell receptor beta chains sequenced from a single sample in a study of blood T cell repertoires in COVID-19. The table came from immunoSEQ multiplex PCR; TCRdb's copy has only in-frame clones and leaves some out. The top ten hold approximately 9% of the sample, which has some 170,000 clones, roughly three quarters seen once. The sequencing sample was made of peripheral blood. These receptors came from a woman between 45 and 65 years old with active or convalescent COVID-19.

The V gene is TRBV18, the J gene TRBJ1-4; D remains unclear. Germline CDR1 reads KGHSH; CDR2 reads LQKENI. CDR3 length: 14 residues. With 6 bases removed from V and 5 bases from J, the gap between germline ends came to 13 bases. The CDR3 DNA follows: TGTGCCAGCTCCCCGGGGAGTGTAAATGAAAAACTGTTTTTT. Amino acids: CASSPGSVNEKLFF.

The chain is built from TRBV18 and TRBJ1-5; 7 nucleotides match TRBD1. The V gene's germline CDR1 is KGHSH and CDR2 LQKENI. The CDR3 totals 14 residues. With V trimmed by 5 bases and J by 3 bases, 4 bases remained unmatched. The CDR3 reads CASSEGGFNQPQHF. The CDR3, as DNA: TGTGCCAGCTCAGAAGGGGGCTTCAATCAGCCCCAGCATTTT.

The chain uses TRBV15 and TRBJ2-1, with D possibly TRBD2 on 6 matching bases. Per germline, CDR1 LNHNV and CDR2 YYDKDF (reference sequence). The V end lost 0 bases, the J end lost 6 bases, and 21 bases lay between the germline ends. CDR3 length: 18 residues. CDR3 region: CATSRDPSGEEWGNEQFF. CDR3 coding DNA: TGTGCCACCAGCAGAGATCCGTCGGGAGAGGAGTGGGGCAATGAGCAGTTCTTC.

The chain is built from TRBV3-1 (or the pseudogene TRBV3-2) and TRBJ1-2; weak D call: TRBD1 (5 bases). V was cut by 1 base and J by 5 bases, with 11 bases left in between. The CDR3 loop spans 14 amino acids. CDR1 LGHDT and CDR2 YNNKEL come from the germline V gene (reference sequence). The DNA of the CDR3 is TGTGCCAGCAGCCAAGGCCTAGGGGCGTATGGCTACACCTTC. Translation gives CASSQGLGAYGYTF.

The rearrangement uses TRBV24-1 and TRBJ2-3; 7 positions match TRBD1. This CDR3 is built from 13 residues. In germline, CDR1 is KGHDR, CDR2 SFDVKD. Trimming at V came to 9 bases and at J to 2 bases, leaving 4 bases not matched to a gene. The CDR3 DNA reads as TGTGCCACCTCCGACAGGGCCACAGATACGCAGTATTTT. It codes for CATSDRATDTQYF.

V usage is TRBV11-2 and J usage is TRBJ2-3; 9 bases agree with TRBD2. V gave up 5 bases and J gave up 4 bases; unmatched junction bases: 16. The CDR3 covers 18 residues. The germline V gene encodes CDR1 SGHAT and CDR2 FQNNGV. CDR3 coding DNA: TGTGCCAGCAGCCCAGTGTGGAGCGGCGGGGGGGCCCCAGATACGCAGTATTTT. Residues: CASSPVWSGGGAPDTQYF.

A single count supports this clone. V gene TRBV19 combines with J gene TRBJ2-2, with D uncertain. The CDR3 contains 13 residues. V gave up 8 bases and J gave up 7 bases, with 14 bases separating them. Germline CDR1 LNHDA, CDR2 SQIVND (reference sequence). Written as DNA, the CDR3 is TGTGCCAGTCGACTCGGCCGAAACGGGGAGCTGTTTTTT. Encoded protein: CASRLGRNGELFF.

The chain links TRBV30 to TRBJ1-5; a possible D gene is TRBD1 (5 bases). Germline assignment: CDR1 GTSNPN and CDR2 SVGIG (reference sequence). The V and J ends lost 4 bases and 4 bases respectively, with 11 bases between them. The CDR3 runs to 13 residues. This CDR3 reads CAWNRGMNQPQHF. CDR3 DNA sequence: TGTGCCTGGAATCGGGGGATGAATCAGCCCCAGCATTTT.

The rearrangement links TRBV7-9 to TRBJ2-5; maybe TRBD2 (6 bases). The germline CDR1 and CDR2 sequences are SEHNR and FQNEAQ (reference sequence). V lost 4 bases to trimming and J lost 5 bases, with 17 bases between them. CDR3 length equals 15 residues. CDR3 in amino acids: CASSSELMEGETQYF. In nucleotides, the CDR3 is TGTGCCAGCAGCTCCGAGCTTATGGAGGGTGAGACCCAGTACTTC.

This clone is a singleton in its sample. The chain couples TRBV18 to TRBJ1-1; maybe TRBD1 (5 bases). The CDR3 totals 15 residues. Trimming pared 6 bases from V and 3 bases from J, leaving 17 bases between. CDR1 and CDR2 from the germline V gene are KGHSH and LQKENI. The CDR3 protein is CASSQAAGWDTEAFF. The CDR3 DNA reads TGTGCCAGCTCTCAGGCCGCAGGGTGGGACACTGAAGCTTTCTTT.

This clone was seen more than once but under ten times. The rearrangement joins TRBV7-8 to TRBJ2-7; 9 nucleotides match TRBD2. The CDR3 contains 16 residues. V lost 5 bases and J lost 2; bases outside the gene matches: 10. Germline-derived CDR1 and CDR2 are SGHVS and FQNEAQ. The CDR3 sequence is CASSVIAGDGAYEQYF. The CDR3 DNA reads TGTGCCAGCAGCGTAATAGCGGGAGATGGGGCCTACGAGCAGTACTTC.

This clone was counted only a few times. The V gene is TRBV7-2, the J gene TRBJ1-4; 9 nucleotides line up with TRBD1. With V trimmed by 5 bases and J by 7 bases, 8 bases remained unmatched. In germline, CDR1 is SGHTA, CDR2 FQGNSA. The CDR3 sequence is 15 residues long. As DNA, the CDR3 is TGTGCCAGCAGCCTCGCCGGGACAGGGTCTGAAAAACTGTTTTTT. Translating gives CASSLAGTGSEKLFF.

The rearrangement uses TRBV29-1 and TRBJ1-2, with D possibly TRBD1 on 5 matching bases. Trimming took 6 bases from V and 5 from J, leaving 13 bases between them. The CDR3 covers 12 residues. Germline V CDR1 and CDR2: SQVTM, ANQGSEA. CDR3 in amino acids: CSVHGGTYGYTF. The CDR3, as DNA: TGCAGCGTCCACGGGGGGACTTATGGCTACACCTTC. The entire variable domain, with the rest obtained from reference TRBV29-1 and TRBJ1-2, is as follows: SAVISQKPSRDICQRGTSLTIQCQVDSQVTMMFWYRQQPGQSLTLIATANQGSEATYESGFVIDKFPISRPNLTFSTLTVSNMSPEDSSIYLCSVHGGTYGYTFGSGTRLTVV.